A single sample is the source of the 31 T cell receptor beta chains below, sequenced in a study of blood T cell repertoires in COVID-19. Assay used: immunoSEQ multiplex PCR; TCRdb lists only in-frame clones, some missing. Of 80,000 to 100,000 clones detected, about four fifths appear once; the ten largest clones hold around 19%. Specimen: peripheral blood. These receptors were obtained from a human donor in a cohort sampled during active COVID-19.

V usage is TRBV28 and J usage is TRBJ1-5, with TRBD1 matching over 7 bases. The J segment lost 8 bases and the V segment lost 5 bases, leaving 9 bases of the junction unmatched. CDR1 and CDR2 from the germline V gene are MDHEN and SYDVKM. This CDR3 is 14 amino acids long. DNA for the CDR3: TGTGCCAGCAGTCCCGGGACAGAAGTAAAGCCCCAGCATTTT. It is translated as CASSPGTEVKPQHF.

V usage is TRBV6-1 and J usage is TRBJ1-2; TRBD1 might be the D (5 bases). The ends were cut back, 0 bases at V and 8 bases at J, with 13 bases in the middle. The CDR3 runs 14 residues. In germline, CDR1 is MNHNS, CDR2 SASEGT. The CDR3 sequence: CASSEAQGMLGYTF. The CDR3 DNA is TGTGCCAGCAGTGAAGCGCAGGGTATGTTAGGCTACACCTTC.

This clone showed up just once. The chain carries TRBV2 and TRBJ2-7; tentatively, D is TRBD1 (6 bases). Trimming pared 4 bases from V and 5 bases from J, leaving 15 bases between. The CDR3 has 14 amino acids. CDR1 and CDR2 from the germline V gene are SNHLY and FYNNEI. The CDR3 nucleotides are TGTGCCAGCAGTGTGGACAGAGGAACGGACGAGCAGTACTTC. Protein product: CASSVDRGTDEQYF.

The chain recombines TRBV5-4 with TRBJ1-2; D is unresolved. Trimming left V 2 bases short and J 2 bases short, with 7 bases between. The CDR3 runs 13 residues. CDR1 and CDR2 from the germline V gene are SGHNT and YYREEE (reference sequence). As DNA, the CDR3 is TGTGCCAGCAGCTTTCGCAGGAACTATGGCTACACCTTC. Its translation: CASSFRRNYGYTF.

CDR3 in amino acids: CASKEGAVSSYNEQFF. DNA for the CDR3: TGCGCCAGCAAGGAGGGGGCGGTAAGCTCCTACAATGAGCAGTTCTTC. The chain carries TRBV5-1 and TRBJ2-1; maybe TRBD1 (7 bases). This CDR3 comprises 16 residues. V was shortened by 6 bases and J by 0 bases, with 16 bases between the two germline ends. Germline lookup yields CDR1 SGHRS and CDR2 YFSETQ.

The chain joins TRBV7-9 to TRBJ2-7; TRBD2 matches 8 bases. This CDR3 region has 14 residues. Germline V gene sequence: CDR1 SEHNR, CDR2 FQNEAQ (reference sequence). V was pared by 3 bases and J by 4 bases, with 5 bases of the junction left unmatched. CDR3 region: CASSFGRAFYEQYF. The CDR3 coding sequence is TGTGCCAGCAGCTTCGGGAGGGCCTTTTACGAGCAGTACTTC. Full variable domain (rest looked up from reference TRBV7-9 and TRBJ2-7): DTGVSQNPRHKITKRGQNVTFRCDPISEHNRLYWYRQTLGQGPEFLTYFQNEAQLEKSRLLSDRFSAERPKGSFSTLEIQRTEQGDSAMYLCASSFGRAFYEQYFGPGTRLTVT.

This clone was recorded a few times. The CDR3 region is CASSLLTGGGEKLFF. CDR3 DNA: TGTGCCAGCAGCCTCTTAACAGGGGGCGGCGAAAAACTGTTTTTT. The gene calls are TRBV4-2 and TRBJ1-4; 9 bases line up with TRBD1. The CDR3 has 15 amino acids. Trimming removed 4 bases from V and 8 bases from J; junction bases left unmatched: 8. Germline-derived CDR1 and CDR2 are LGHNA and YNFKEQ.

The chain has TRBV5-4 and TRBJ2-1, with D perhaps matching TRBD2 (6 bases). Germline loops: CDR1 SGHNT, CDR2 YYREEE (reference sequence). This CDR3 is 15 amino acids long. Trimming cost V 6 bases and J 4 bases, with 17 bases left between them. CDR3 sequence reads: CASTPLGLHYNEQFF. In DNA form, the CDR3 reads TGTGCCAGCACCCCCTTGGGACTCCATTACAATGAGCAGTTCTTC.

In its sample, this clone was seen a few times. This chain joins TRBV7-9 and TRBJ1-1; D remains unclear. The CDR3 has 12 amino acids. Per the germline V gene, CDR1 is SEHNR and CDR2 is FQNEAQ (reference sequence). Trimming shortened V by 3 bases and J by 2 bases, and 4 bases separated the two germline ends. CDR3: CASSFSNTEAFF. CDR3 sequence (DNA): TGTGCCAGCAGCTTTTCAAACACTGAAGCTTTCTTT.

This clone was seen just once. This chain uses TRBV18 with TRBJ2-7, with a tentative D call TRBD1 (6 bases). Germline V gene sequence: CDR1 KGHSH, CDR2 LQKENI. V was cut by 6 bases and J by 5 bases, with 14 bases left in between. This CDR3 is built from 13 residues. CDR3 bases: TGTGCCAGCTCGAACGTGAGACAGGACGAGCAGTACTTC. Translating it yields CASSNVRQDEQYF.

This clone was observed once. The rearrangement uses TRBV5-4 and TRBJ1-2; D is perhaps TRBD1 (6 bases). This CDR3 spans 15 amino acids. Trimming pared 2 bases from V and 8 bases from J, leaving 19 bases between. The germline V gene encodes CDR1 SGHNT and CDR2 YYREEE (reference sequence). The CDR3 DNA reads TGTGCCAGCAGCTTACAAACAGGTTCCCAGGGGGGCTACACCTTC. This codes for CASSLQTGSQGGYTF.

This clone was counted a single time. The rearrangement links TRBV3-1 (or the pseudogene TRBV3-2) to TRBJ1-5; D gene ambiguous. Trimming pared 0 bases from V and 9 bases from J, leaving 12 bases between. The CDR3 is 14 amino acids. CDR1 and CDR2 (germline): LGHDT, YNNKEL (reference sequence). The CDR3 sequence: CASSQEPARGPQHF. The CDR3 region has the DNA TGTGCCAGCAGCCAAGAGCCAGCTCGAGGGCCCCAGCATTTT.

The chain uses TRBV4-1 and TRBJ1-2, with no clear D. V gave up 0 bases and J gave up 7 bases, with 15 bases separating them. The CDR3 runs to 15 residues. Per the germline V gene, CDR1 is MGHRA and CDR2 is YSYEKL. The DNA for the CDR3 is TGCGCCAGCAGCCAAGATGATGTCCGGGGTGGTGGCTACACCTTC. This sequence encodes CASSQDDVRGGGYTF.

This chain connects TRBV28 to TRBJ1-1; 8 nucleotides line up with TRBD1. The germline V gene encodes CDR1 MDHEN and CDR2 SYDVKM. This CDR3 has 14 amino acids. Trimming removed 6 bases from V and 6 bases from J; junction bases left unmatched: 9. For the CDR3, the DNA is TGTGCCAGCAGCCTGGGCGGACAGGGCTCTGAAGCTTTCTTT. Protein: CASSLGGQGSEAFF. The entire variable domain, with the rest obtained from reference TRBV28 and TRBJ1-1, is as follows: DVKVTQSSRYLVKRTGEKVFLECVQDMDHENMFWYRQDPGLGLRLIYFSYDVKMKEKGDIPEGYSVSREKKERFSLILESASTNQTSMYLCASSLGGQGSEAFFGQGTRLTVV.

CDR3 residues: CASSQELVTYEQYF. As DNA, the CDR3 is TGTGCCAGCAGCCAAGAACTAGTTACCTACGAGCAGTACTTC. The chain carries TRBV3-1 (or the pseudogene TRBV3-2) and TRBJ2-7; D possibly corresponds to TRBD2 (5 bases). V was cut by 0 bases and J by 2 bases, with 8 bases left in between. The V gene's germline CDR1 is LGHDT and CDR2 YNNKEL (reference sequence). This CDR3 comprises 14 residues.

This chain connects TRBV5-1 to TRBJ2-7, with 7 bases lining up with TRBD2. CDR1 and CDR2 from the germline V gene are SGHRS and YFSETQ. The CDR3 sequence is 16 residues long. V was clipped by 4 bases and J by 4 bases; unmatched bases: 14. CDR3 sequence reads: CASSPLGGGSRYEQYF. DNA of the CDR3: TGCGCCAGCAGCCCACTCGGTGGCGGGAGCCGATACGAGCAGTACTTC.

CDR3 protein: CASSIVPGQGLYEQFF. The CDR3 DNA is TGTGCCAGTAGTATAGTCCCGGGACAGGGTCTTTATGAGCAGTTCTTC. This rearrangement joins TRBV19 to TRBJ2-1, with 9 positions matching TRBD1. Looked up from germline, CDR1 is LNHDA and CDR2 is SQIVND (reference sequence). There are 16 residues in the CDR3. V shed 1 base and J 8 bases; nucleotides not matched to a gene: 9. Filled out from reference TRBV19 and TRBJ2-1, the complete variable domain reads DGGITQSPKYLFRKEGQNVTLSCEQNLNHDAMYWYRQDPGQGLRLIYYSQIVNDFQKGDIAEGYSVSREKKESFPLTVTSAQKNPTAFYLCASSIVPGQGLYEQFFGPGTRLTVL.

The chain has TRBV6-5 and TRBJ2-7, with 8 nucleotides matching TRBD1. Looked up from germline, CDR1 is MNHEY and CDR2 is SVGAGI. Losses at the gene ends were 6 bases for V and 7 bases for J; bases not matched to a gene: 8. The CDR3 loop spans 13 amino acids. The chain's CDR3 is CASSLGQGKEQYF. CDR3 sequence (DNA): TGTGCCAGCAGCTTAGGACAGGGAAAAGAGCAGTACTTC.

V is TRBV27 and J is TRBJ2-7; 10 bases match TRBD1. This CDR3 has 14 amino acids. Unmatched junction bases numbered 5, after V lost 2 bases and J lost 7 bases. CDR1 and CDR2 (germline): MNHEY, SMNVEV (reference sequence). CDR3 amino acids: CASSLGQGVWEQYF. The CDR3 region has the DNA TGTGCCAGCAGTTTAGGACAGGGGGTCTGGGAGCAGTACTTC.

This chain joins TRBV4-1 and TRBJ2-7, with 10 bases matching TRBD2. V dropped 4 bases and J dropped 1; count of bases not matched to a gene: 4. This CDR3 has 15 residues. Germline V gene lookup returns CDR1 MGHRA and CDR2 YSYEKL. CDR3 nucleotide sequence: TGCGCCAGCAGCCTGACTAGCGGGTCTTCCTACGAGCAGTACTTC. Translation: CASSLTSGSSYEQYF.

The V call is TRBV12-3 or TRBV12-4, the J call TRBJ2-2; no clear D. CDR3 length: 13 amino acids. The V end was cut by 8 bases, the J end by 1 base, with 8 bases between. The DNA for the CDR3 is TGTGCCAGCCGGGTTATGAACACCGGGGAGCTGTTTTTT. This gives the protein CASRVMNTGELFF.

The rearrangement uses TRBV19 and TRBJ2-6, with 7 bases identical to TRBD2. V was pared by 7 bases and J by 4 bases, with 10 bases of the junction left unmatched. The germline gives CDR1 LNHDA, CDR2 SQIVND (reference sequence). This CDR3 is built from 16 residues. CDR3 sequence reads: CASMGRDVWGANVLTF. The CDR3 DNA sequence: TGTGCCAGTATGGGGAGGGATGTCTGGGGGGCCAACGTCCTGACTTTC. Full variable domain (outside the CDR3, taken from reference TRBV19 and TRBJ2-6): DGGITQSPKYLFRKEGQNVTLSCEQNLNHDAMYWYRQDPGQGLRLIYYSQIVNDFQKGDIAEGYSVSREKKESFPLTVTSAQKNPTAFYLCASMGRDVWGANVLTFGAGSRLTVL.

This sequence joins TRBV12-3 or TRBV12-4 and TRBJ1-2; tentative D call: TRBD1 (6 bases). The V end was cut by 1 base, the J end by 3 bases, with 6 bases between. The CDR3 loop spans 13 amino acids. This CDR3 is CASSLDRDYGYTF. CDR3 DNA sequence: TGTGCCAGCAGTTTAGACAGGGACTATGGCTACACCTTC.

The V call is TRBV30, the J call TRBJ2-7, with D tentatively TRBD1 (8 bases). V lost 3 bases to trimming and J lost 5 bases, with 14 bases between them. CDR1 is GTSNPN, CDR2 SVGIG, per germline (reference sequence). The CDR3 spans 13 residues. The CDR3: CAWRKQGGNEQYF. The CDR3 DNA is TGTGCCTGGAGAAAACAGGGGGGGAACGAGCAGTACTTC.

The chain recombines TRBV6-5 with TRBJ1-6; 7 nucleotides line up with TRBD1. This CDR3 spans 14 amino acids. Trimming took 2 bases from V and 8 from J; bases not matched to a gene: 3. The germline V gene has CDR1 MNHEY and CDR2 SVGAGI. This CDR3 is CASSYRQGDSPLHF. CDR3 sequence (DNA): TGTGCCAGCAGTTACAGGCAGGGGGATTCACCCCTCCACTTT.

This chain connects TRBV25-1 to TRBJ1-6, with D uncertain. V was shortened by 3 bases and J by 4 bases, with 7 bases between the two germline ends. The CDR3 is made up of 14 amino acids. Germline CDR1 is MGHDK and CDR2 is SYGVNS. CDR3 loop: CASSDVLYNSPLHF. The CDR3 nucleotides are TGTGCCAGCAGTGACGTGTTATATAATTCACCCCTCCACTTT. Based on the CDR3 plus reference TRBV25-1 and TRBJ1-6, the full variable domain is EADIYQTPRYLVIGTGKKITLECSQTMGHDKMYWYQQDPGMELHLIHYSYGVNSTEKGDLSSESTVSRIRTEHFPLTLESARPSHTSQYLCASSDVLYNSPLHFGNGTRLTVT.

J is TRBJ2-2 and V is TRBV7-2; weak D call: TRBD1 (6 bases). V lost 6 bases and J lost 1, with 9 bases in between. CDR1 is SGHTA, CDR2 FQGNSA, per germline. CDR3 length equals 14 residues. The DNA for the CDR3 is TGTGCCAGCAGGACGGACAGGAACACCGGGGAGCTGTTTTTT. Translated: CASRTDRNTGELFF.

This chain connects TRBV27 to TRBJ2-7, with 9 positions matching TRBD1. The CDR3 sequence is 15 residues long. The ends lost 5 bases at V and 3 bases at J; junction bases unmatched: 8. The germline CDR1 and CDR2 sequences are MNHEY and SMNVEV (reference sequence). CDR3 in DNA: TGTGCCAGCAGTCCAGGGACAGGGACGTACTACGAGCAGTACTTC. Protein sequence: CASSPGTGTYYEQYF.

In its sample, this clone was seen a few times. The chain carries TRBV4-2 and TRBJ1-5, with D uncertain. Trimming stripped 1 base from V and 9 bases from J, with 10 bases between. In germline, CDR1 is LGHNA, CDR2 YNFKEQ. The CDR3 length is 13 residues. CDR3 in DNA: TGTGCCAGCAGCCAAGGGGTTGAGGGGCCCCAGCATTTT. This gives the protein CASSQGVEGPQHF.

This clone was picked up a small number of times. The genes are TRBV28 and TRBJ1-2; no definite D call. The CDR3 has 12 residues. V lost 1 base and J lost 8, with 8 bases in between. The germline gives CDR1 MDHEN, CDR2 SYDVKM. The CDR3 is CASSLSARGYTF. CDR3 nucleotide sequence: TGTGCCAGCAGTTTATCAGCGAGGGGCTACACCTTC.

This chain joins TRBV6-5 and TRBJ1-1; a possible D gene is TRBD1 (5 bases). CDR1 MNHEY and CDR2 SVGAGI come from the germline V gene. The CDR3 extends over 14 amino acids. Trimming shortened V by 2 bases and J by 0 bases, and 7 bases separated the two germline ends. CDR3 nucleotides: TGTGCCAGCAGTTACAAGGGGATGAACACTGAAGCTTTCTTT. Protein product: CASSYKGMNTEAFF.